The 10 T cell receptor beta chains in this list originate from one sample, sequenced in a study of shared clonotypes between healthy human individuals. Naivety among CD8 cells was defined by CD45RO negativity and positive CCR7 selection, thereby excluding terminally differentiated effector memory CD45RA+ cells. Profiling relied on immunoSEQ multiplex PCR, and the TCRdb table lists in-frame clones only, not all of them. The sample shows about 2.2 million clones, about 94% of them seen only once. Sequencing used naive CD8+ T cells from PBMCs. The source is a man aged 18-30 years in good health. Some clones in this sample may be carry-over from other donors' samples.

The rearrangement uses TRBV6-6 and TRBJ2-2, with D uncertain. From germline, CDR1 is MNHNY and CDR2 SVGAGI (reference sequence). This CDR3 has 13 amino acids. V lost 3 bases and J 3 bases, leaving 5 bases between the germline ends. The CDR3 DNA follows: TGTGCCAGCAGTTATAAGGACACCGGGGAGCTGTTTTTT. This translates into CASSYKDTGELFF.

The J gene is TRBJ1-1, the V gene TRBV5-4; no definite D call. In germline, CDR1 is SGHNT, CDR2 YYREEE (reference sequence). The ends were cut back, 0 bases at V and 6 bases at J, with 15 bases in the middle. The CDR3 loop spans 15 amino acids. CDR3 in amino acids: CASSLGVLGIAEAFF. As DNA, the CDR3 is TGTGCCAGCAGCTTGGGCGTATTAGGAATCGCTGAAGCTTTCTTT.

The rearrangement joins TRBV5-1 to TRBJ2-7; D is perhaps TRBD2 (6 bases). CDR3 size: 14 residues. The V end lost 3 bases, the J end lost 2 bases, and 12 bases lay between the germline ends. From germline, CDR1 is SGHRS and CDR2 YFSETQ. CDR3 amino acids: CASSSAGSPYEQYF. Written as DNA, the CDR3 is TGCGCCAGCAGCTCTGCGGGGTCACCCTACGAGCAGTACTTC.

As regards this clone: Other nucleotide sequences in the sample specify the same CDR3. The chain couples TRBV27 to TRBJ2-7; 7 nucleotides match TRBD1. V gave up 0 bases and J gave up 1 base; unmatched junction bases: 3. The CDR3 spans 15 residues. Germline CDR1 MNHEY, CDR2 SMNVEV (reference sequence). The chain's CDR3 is CASSLSGGGSYEQYF. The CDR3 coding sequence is TGTGCCAGCAGTTTATCAGGGGGCGGATCCTACGAGCAGTACTTC.

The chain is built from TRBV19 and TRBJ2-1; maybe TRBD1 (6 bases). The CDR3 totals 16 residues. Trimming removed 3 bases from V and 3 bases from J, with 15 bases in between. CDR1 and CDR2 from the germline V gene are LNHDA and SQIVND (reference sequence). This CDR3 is CASSIGDITLYNEQFF. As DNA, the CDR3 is TGTGCCAGTAGTATCGGGGACATTACGCTCTACAATGAGCAGTTCTTC. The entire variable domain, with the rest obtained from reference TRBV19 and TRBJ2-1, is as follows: DGGITQSPKYLFRKEGQNVTLSCEQNLNHDAMYWYRQDPGQGLRLIYYSQIVNDFQKGDIAEGYSVSREKKESFPLTVTSAQKNPTAFYLCASSIGDITLYNEQFFGPGTRLTVL.

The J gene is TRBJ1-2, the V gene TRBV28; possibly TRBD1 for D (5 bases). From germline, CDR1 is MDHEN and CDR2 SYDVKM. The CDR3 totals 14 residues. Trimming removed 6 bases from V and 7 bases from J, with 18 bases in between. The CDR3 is CASSFYQGWGGYTF. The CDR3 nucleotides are TGTGCCAGCAGCTTTTACCAGGGTTGGGGTGGCTACACCTTC.

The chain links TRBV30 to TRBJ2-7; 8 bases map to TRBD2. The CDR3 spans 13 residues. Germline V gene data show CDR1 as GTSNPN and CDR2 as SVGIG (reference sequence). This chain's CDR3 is CAGQRGYVDEQYF. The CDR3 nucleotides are TGTGCTGGCCAGCGGGGGTATGTAGACGAGCAGTACTTC. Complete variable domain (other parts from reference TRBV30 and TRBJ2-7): SQTIHQWPATLVQPVGSPLSLECTVEGTSNPNLYWYRQAAGRGLQLLFYSVGIGQISSEVPQNLSASRPQDRQFILSSKKLLLSDSGFYLCAGQRGYVDEQYFGPGTRLTVT.

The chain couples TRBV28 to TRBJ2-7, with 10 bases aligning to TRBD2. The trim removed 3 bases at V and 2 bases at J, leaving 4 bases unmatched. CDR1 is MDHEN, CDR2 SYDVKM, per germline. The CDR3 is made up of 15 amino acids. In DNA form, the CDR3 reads TGTGCCAGCAGTTTCGAAAGCGGGAGGGCCTACGAGCAGTACTTC. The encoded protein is CASSFESGRAYEQYF.

CDR3 loop: CASRYSGRANEQFF. The CDR3 coding sequence is TGTGCCAGCAGGTATAGCGGGAGGGCCAATGAGCAGTTCTTC. The gene calls are TRBV6-5 and TRBJ2-1; 11 bases map to TRBD2. From germline, CDR1 is MNHEY and CDR2 SVGAGI. After removal of 6 bases from V and 6 bases from J, the junction contained 4 bases not matched to a gene. CDR3 length equals 14 residues.

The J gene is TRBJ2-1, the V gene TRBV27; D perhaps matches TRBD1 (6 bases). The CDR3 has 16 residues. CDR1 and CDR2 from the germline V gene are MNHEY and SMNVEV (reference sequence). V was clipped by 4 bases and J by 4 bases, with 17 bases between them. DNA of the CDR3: TGTGCCAGCAGTTCCCGGACAGCAAGTCGGTACAATGAGCAGTTCTTC. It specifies CASSSRTASRYNEQFF.